This T cell receptor (beta chain) was recorded in a study of OX40 agonist ivuxolimab in advanced cancers. Study observations and caveats: The authors did not determine the antigen specificity of the expanded peripheral T cells. Clonal expansion by week 6 occurred in CD4+ and CD8+ blood T cells (at 0.1 to 3.0 mg/kg). On average, a greater number of expanded clones characterised CD8+ T cells relative to CD4+.

Using immunoSEQ multiplex PCR, the repertoire was profiled, and TCRdb retains in-frame clones only, with some absent. The repertoire consists of about 99,000 clones, with 75% to 95% occurring once and the leading ten covering 0.25% to 0.35%. Autoimmune disease history or systemic immunosuppression led to patient exclusion. As concerns this clone: Its antigen is currently unknown.

This TCR was sampled from an adult with an advanced solid tumor such as melanoma, head and neck, liver or kidney cancer. Sequences were derived from CD4+ or CD8+ T cells sorted from blood, sampled in a trial of the OX40 agonist ivuxolimab.

CDR3 protein: CASSSYREAGNTEAFF. In DNA, the CDR3 is TGTGCCAGCAGCTCCTACAGGGAGGCGGGCAACACTGAAGCTTTCTTT. The genes are TRBV7-3 and TRBJ1-1; a possible D gene is TRBD1 (6 bases). From germline, CDR1 is SGHTA and CDR2 FQGTGA. V lost 4 bases and J lost 2, with 17 bases in between. This CDR3 is 16 amino acids long. Looking up the rest from reference TRBV7-3 and TRBJ1-1 gives the full variable domain: GAGVSQTPSNKVTEKGKYVELRCDPISGHTALYWYRQSLGQGPEFLIYFQGTGAADDSGLPNDRFFAVRPEGSVSTLKIQRTERGDSAVYLCASSSYREAGNTEAFFGQGTRLTVV.